The source of this TCR beta chain is a study of response to subunit inactivated influenza vaccine. TCRdb passed the RT-PCR reads through MiXCR, listing each CDR3 protein once. The sample has 550,000 to 600,000 distinct CDR3 sequences; 12% are singletons. With 6 bases removed from V and 2 bases from J, the gap between germline ends came to 19 bases. Germline V CDR1 and CDR2: SQVTM, ANQGSEA. The CDR3 has 15 amino acids. Broader study findings: Authors proposed each seasonal influenza vaccination draws in few new T cells.

This clonotype has more than one count but fewer than ten. What it recognizes is unknown. The specimen comprised PBMCs from blood, sampled on the day of vaccination. The receptor comes from a man aged 50 or older who received an inactivated influenza vaccine. The chain has TRBV29-1 and TRBJ1-1; possibly TRBD1 for D (5 bases). In DNA form, the CDR3 reads TGCAGCGTCCCAGTGGGGGTAACAGTAAACACTGAAGCTTTCTTT. It encodes CSVPVGVTVNTEAFF. Based on the CDR3 plus reference TRBV29-1 and TRBJ1-1, the full variable domain is SAVISQKPSRDICQRGTSLTIQCQVDSQVTMMFWYRQQPGQSLTLIATANQGSEATYESGFVIDKFPISRPNLTFSTLTVSNMSPEDSSIYLCSVPVGVTVNTEAFFGQGTRLTVV.